Here is one T cell receptor (beta chain) with its context. These data are taken from a study of OX40 agonist ivuxolimab in advanced cancers. Produced via immunoSEQ multiplex PCR; TCRdb's table is partial and in-frame only. The table records approximately 82,000 clones, 88% of them present only once. Germline values: CDR1 SGHRS, CDR2 YFSETQ. This CDR3 is built from 14 residues. Trimming left V 4 bases short and J 2 bases short, with 12 bases between. The material sequenced was CD4+ or CD8+ T cells sorted from blood, taken in a trial of the OX40 agonist ivuxolimab. The rearrangement joins TRBV5-1 to TRBJ1-2; weak D call: TRBD1 (5 bases). The origin of this receptor is an adult with an advanced solid tumor such as melanoma, head and neck, liver or kidney cancer. CDR3 sequence: CASSREGANYGYTF. The CDR3 nucleotides read TGCGCCAGCAGCCGAGAAGGGGCCAACTATGGCTACACCTTC.